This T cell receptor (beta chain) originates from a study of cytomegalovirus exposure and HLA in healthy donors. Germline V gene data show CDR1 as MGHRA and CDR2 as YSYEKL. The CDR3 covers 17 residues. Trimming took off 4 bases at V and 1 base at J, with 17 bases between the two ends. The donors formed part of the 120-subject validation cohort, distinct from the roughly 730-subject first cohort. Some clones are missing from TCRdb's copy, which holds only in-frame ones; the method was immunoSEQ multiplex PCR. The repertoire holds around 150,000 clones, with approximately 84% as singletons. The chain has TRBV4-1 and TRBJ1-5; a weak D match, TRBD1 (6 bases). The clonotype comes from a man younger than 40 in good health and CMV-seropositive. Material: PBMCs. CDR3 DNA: TGCGCCAGCAGCCGCACTTGGGGGGGGCAGAGCAATCAGCCCCAGCATTTT. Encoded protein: CASSRTWGGQSNQPQHF.